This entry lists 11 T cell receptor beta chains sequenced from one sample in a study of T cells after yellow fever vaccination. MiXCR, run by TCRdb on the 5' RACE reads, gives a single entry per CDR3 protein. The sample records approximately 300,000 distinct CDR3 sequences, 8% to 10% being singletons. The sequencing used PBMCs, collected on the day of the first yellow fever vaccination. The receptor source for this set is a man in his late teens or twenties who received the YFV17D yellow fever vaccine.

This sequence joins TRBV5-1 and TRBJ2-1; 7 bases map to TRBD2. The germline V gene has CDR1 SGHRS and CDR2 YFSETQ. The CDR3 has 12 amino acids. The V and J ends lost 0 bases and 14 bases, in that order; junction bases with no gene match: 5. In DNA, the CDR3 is TGCGCCAGCAGCTTGGTAAGCGGGGAGGAGTTCTTC. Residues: CASSLVSGEEFF.

This CDR3 reads CASSYYSGGKSSYNEQFF. The CDR3 nucleotides read TGTGCCAGCAGTTACTACAGCGGGGGGAAAAGCTCCTACAATGAGCAGTTCTTC. The chain employs TRBV6-2 or TRBV6-3 and TRBJ2-1; 9 bases are shared with TRBD2. The V gene's germline CDR1 is MNHEY and CDR2 SVGEGT. V was clipped by 1 base and J by 0 bases; unmatched bases: 7. The CDR3 covers 18 residues.

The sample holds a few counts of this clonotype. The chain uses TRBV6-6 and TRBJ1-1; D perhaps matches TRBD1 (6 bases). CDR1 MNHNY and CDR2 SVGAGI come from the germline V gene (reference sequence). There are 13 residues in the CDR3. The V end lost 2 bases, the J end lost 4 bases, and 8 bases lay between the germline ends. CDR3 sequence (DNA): TGTGCCAGCAGTTACGCAGGGGTCACTGAAGCTTTCTTT. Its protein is CASSYAGVTEAFF.

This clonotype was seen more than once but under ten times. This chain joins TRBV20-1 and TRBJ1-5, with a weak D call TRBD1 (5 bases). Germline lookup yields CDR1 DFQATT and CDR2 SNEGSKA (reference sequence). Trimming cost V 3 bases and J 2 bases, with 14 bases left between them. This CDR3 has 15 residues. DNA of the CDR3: TGCAGTGCTAGGAGGGGCAACGAAGGCAATCAGCCCCAGCATTTT. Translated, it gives CSARRGNEGNQPQHF.

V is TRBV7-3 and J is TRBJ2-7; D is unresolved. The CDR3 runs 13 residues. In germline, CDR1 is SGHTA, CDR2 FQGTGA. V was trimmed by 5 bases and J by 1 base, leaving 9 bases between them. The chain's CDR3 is CASSVTGSYEQYF. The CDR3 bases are TGTGCCAGCAGCGTGACTGGATCCTACGAGCAGTACTTC. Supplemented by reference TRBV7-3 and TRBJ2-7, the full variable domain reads GAGVSQTPSNKVTEKGKYVELRCDPISGHTALYWYRQSLGQGPEFLIYFQGTGAADDSGLPNDRFFAVRPEGSVSTLKIQRTERGDSAVYLCASSVTGSYEQYFGPGTRLTVT.

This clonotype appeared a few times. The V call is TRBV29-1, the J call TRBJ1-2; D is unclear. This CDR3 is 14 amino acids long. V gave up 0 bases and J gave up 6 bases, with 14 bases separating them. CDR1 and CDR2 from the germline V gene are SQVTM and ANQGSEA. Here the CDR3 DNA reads TGCAGCGTTGAAGATATAACGGGTAGGAATGGCTACACCTTC. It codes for CSVEDITGRNGYTF.

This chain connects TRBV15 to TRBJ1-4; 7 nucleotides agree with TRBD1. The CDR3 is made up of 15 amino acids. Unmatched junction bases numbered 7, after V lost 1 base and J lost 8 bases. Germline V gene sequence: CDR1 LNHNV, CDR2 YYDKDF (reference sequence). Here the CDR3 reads CATSRGNRGEEKLFF. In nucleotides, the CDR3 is TGTGCCACCAGCAGAGGAAACAGGGGTGAGGAAAAACTGTTTTTT.

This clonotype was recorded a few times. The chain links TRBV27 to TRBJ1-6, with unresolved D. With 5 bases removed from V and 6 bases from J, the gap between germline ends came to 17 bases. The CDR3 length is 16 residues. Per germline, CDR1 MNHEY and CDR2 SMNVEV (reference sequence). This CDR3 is CASSLVFARTNSPLHF. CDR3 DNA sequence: TGTGCCAGCAGTCTGGTTTTCGCGAGGACTAATTCACCCCTCCACTTT.

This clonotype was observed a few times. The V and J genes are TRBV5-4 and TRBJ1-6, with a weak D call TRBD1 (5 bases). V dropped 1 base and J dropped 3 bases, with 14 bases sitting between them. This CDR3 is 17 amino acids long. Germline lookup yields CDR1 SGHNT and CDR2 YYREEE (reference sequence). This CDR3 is CASSLLPGIIYNSPLHF. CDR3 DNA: TGTGCCAGCAGCTTGCTGCCAGGGATAATCTATAATTCACCCCTCCACTTT.

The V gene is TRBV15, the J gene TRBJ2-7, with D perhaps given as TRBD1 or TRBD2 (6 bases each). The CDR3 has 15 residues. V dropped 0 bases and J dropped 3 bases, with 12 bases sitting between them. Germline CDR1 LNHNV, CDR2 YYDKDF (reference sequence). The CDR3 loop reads CATSREGRGLYEQYF. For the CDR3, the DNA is TGTGCCACCAGCAGAGAGGGCAGGGGACTCTACGAGCAGTACTTC.

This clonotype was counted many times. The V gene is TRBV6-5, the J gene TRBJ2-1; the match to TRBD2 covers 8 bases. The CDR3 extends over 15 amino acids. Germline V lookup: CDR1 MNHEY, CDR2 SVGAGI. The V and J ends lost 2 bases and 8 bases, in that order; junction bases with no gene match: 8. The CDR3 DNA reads TGTGCCAGCAGTTACGCCCACGGGGGGGTCGATGAGCAGTTCTTC. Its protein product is CASSYAHGGVDEQFF.